This TCR beta chain was observed in a study of molecular identifiers for immune sequencing clone quantification. Bulk TCR library preparation followed previously described methods with listed TCR primers. TCRdb ran MiXCR on the PCR reads and lists one entry per CDR3 protein. This sample has hundreds of thousands of distinct CDR3 sequences; roughly 24% occur once, and the top ten carry around 0.76%. Germline V gives CDR1 MNHEY, CDR2 SVGAGI. Trimming shortened V by 2 bases and J by 3 bases, and 10 bases separated the two germline ends. The CDR3 totals 14 residues. This clonotype has just a few counts. Sequenced input: naive CD8+ T cells from blood, with Jurkat cell RNA spiked in. Subset defined: FACS-sorted CD8+CD4-CCR7+CD45RA+ naive T cells. The chain links TRBV6-5 to TRBJ1-1; weak D call: TRBD1 (5 bases). The receptor's source is a human donor in good health. Some libraries in this study had Jurkat cell RNA spiked in. The CDR3: CASSYMDTYTEAFF. The CDR3 DNA reads TGTGCCAGCAGTTACATGGACACCTACACTGAAGCTTTCTTT.